A selection of T cell receptor beta chains follows, all from one sample in a study of cytomegalovirus exposure and HLA in healthy donors. TCRdb's table, derived via immunoSEQ multiplex PCR, lists solely in-frame clones and lacks some. The sample's table shows 75,000 to 95,000 clones. Sequencing was done on a sample of PBMCs. These receptor sequences come from a woman in her sixties or seventies in good health and CMV-seronegative. Both conserved end residues are part of each CDR3. Each record gives: J gene, V gene, CDR3 protein.

j_gene: TRBJ2-5
v_gene: TRBV19
CDR3aa: CASSAGVVVEETQYF

j_gene: TRBJ2-7
v_gene: TRBV4-1
CDR3aa: CASSQGDRDFEQYF

j_gene: TRBJ2-1
v_gene: TRBV6-4
CDR3aa: CASSAFSIGGEQFF

j_gene: -
v_gene: TRBV19
CDR3aa: CASSIATSPFYEQYF

j_gene: TRBJ1-2
v_gene: TRBV2
CDR3aa: CASSVEQGATYGYTF

j_gene: TRBJ1-5
v_gene: TRBV19
CDR3aa: CASSIMTGNQPQHF

j_gene: -
v_gene: TRBV7-3
CDR3aa: CASSPDRGRYEQYF

j_gene: TRBJ2-3
v_gene: TRBV7-9
CDR3aa: CASSLVSGFTDTQYF

j_gene: TRBJ1-1
v_gene: TRBV5-4
CDR3aa: CASSWGQGDFTEAFF

j_gene: TRBJ1-3
v_gene: TRBV2
CDR3aa: CASSPGGNTIYF

j_gene: TRBJ2-3
v_gene: TRBV7-2
CDR3aa: CASSSRTSGIPYF

j_gene: TRBJ2-5
v_gene: TRBV5-1
CDR3aa: CASSQTSGEETQYF

j_gene: TRBJ1-2
v_gene: TRBV5-1
CDR3aa: CASSLSTAPYGYTF

j_gene: TRBJ1-1
v_gene: TRBV18
CDR3aa: CASSPPGRQGTEAFF

j_gene: TRBJ1-3
v_gene: TRBV10-1
CDR3aa: CASSQASGNTIYF

j_gene: TRBJ2-6
v_gene: TRBV5-4
CDR3aa: CASSNTGTGANVLTF

j_gene: TRBJ1-2
v_gene: TRBV6-5
CDR3aa: CASSGIQTGGYTF

j_gene: TRBJ1-2
v_gene: TRBV18
CDR3aa: CASSPGQRGYTF

j_gene: TRBJ2-7
v_gene: TRBV14
CDR3aa: CASSQGVGLALREQYF

j_gene: TRBJ2-7
v_gene: TRBV6-1
CDR3aa: CASSLGGQGSYEQYF

j_gene: TRBJ2-1
v_gene: TRBV12-5
CDR3aa: CASGLVTTPGLAVHEQFF

j_gene: TRBJ1-5
v_gene: TRBV27
CDR3aa: CASSLRQGVGNQPQHF

j_gene: TRBJ1-2
v_gene: TRBV30
CDR3aa: CAWSRTGPGYGYTF

j_gene: TRBJ2-1
v_gene: TRBV7-7
CDR3aa: CASSLSPLGTSGYNEQFF

j_gene: TRBJ1-1
v_gene: TRBV19
CDR3aa: CASSEHMNTEAFF

j_gene: TRBJ2-1
v_gene: TRBV28
CDR3aa: CASSPSNVRNEQFF

j_gene: TRBJ2-7
v_gene: TRBV5-1
CDR3aa: CASSLYRVGGEQYF

j_gene: TRBJ2-1
v_gene: TRBV27
CDR3aa: CASSALLGFLYNEQFF

j_gene: TRBJ2-7
v_gene: TRBV2
CDR3aa: CASSEAGTGPSYEQYF

j_gene: TRBJ1-2
v_gene: TRBV11-1
CDR3aa: CASSMGQGAHGYTF

j_gene: TRBJ2-3
v_gene: TRBV5-4
CDR3aa: CASTFQAGTTDTQYF

j_gene: TRBJ2-5
v_gene: TRBV18
CDR3aa: CASSPASGKQETQYF

j_gene: TRBJ1-1
v_gene: TRBV10-3
CDR3aa: CAIRTGGEITEAFF